This is a list of T cell receptor beta chains from one sample in a study of shared clonotypes between healthy human individuals. This table comes from immunoSEQ multiplex PCR, and its TCRdb copy is limited to in-frame clones, with some not included. The sample yields around 560,000 clones, approximately 96% seen once. Sequencing was done on a sample of naive CD8+ T cells sorted from blood. The receptors come from a woman aged 25 to 39 in good health. Both conserved end residues are part of each CDR3. Clone size, where shown, is once, few, many, or a class for clones that have expanded.

TRBJ2-6,TRBV28,NA,CASSFLSGANVLTF
TRBJ2-5,TRBV13,once,CASSNRDRANLRETQYF
TRBJ1-4,TRBV6-6,few,CASSYSKLVEKLFF
TRBJ2-1,TRBV2,NA,CASSVWQGVRNEQFF
TRBJ1-2,TRBV27,NA,CASRAGQGADYGYTF
TRBJ2-2,TRBV4-1,NA,CASSQVRWSRNTGELFF
TRBJ2-5,TRBV5-4,NA,CASSLEQQETQYF
TRBJ2-5,TRBV7-6,NA,CASSLELGIQETQYF
TRBJ1-2,TRBV5-6,NA,CASSLMGAVSNYGYTF
TRBJ1-2,TRBV4-1,NA,CASSQGGENYGYTF
TRBJ2-7,TRBV28,NA,CATRDYTYEQYF
TRBJ1-2,TRBV5-8,NA,CASSLADSPILNYGYTF
TRBJ2-7,TRBV7-9,NA,CASSLDSITYEQYF
TRBJ2-7,TRBV5-6,NA,CASSFFGVDEQYF
TRBJ2-7,TRBV10-2,NA,CASTGSAIYEQYF
TRBJ1-1,TRBV28,NA,CASSLLRVNTEAFF
TRBJ2-5,TRBV21-1,NA,CARRDYQETQYF
TRBJ2-1,TRBV11-2,NA,CASSPPGTGGSYNEQFF
TRBJ2-7,TRBV4-1,NA,CASSQDAGTSSYEQYF
TRBJ1-1,TRBV5-1,NA,CASSLGVGGANTEAFF
TRBJ2-7,TRBV6-1,NA,CASSEIPRATYEQYF
TRBJ1-1,TRBV5-1,NA,CASSLGQMNTEAFF
TRBJ1-1,TRBV7-9,NA,CASSLGSGVEAFF
TRBJ1-2,TRBV4-1,NA,CASSQDPGGENYGYTF
TRBJ2-2,TRBV4-1,NA,CASSLADRGVVGELFF
TRBJ1-2,TRBV29-1,NA,CSVEQGAPTNYGYTF
TRBJ2-1,TRBV7-2,NA,CASSLGYGGEQFF
TRBJ2-3,TRBV29-1,NA,CSVEGGKQFVADTQYF